These 5 T cell receptor beta chains were sequenced from one sample in a study of blood T cell repertoires in COVID-19. The table came from immunoSEQ multiplex PCR; TCRdb's copy has only in-frame clones and leaves some out. The sample carries 180,000 or so clones, about 80% recorded once. The sequenced material came from PBMCs or T cells enriched from blood (not recorded which). These receptors were obtained from a man between 40 and 49 years old who had recovered from COVID-19.

The CDR3: CASSELAGGIDTQYF. The CDR3 nucleotides read TGCGCCAGCAGTGAATTAGCGGGGGGGATTGATACGCAGTATTTT. The V gene is TRBV10-2, the J gene TRBJ2-3, with 11 positions matching TRBD2. In germline, CDR1 is WSHSY, CDR2 SAAADI. The V and J ends lost 3 bases and 6 bases, in that order; junction bases with no gene match: 5. The CDR3 has 15 amino acids.

The chain joins TRBV19 to TRBJ1-2; no clear D gene. The V end was cut by 6 bases, the J end by 3 bases, with 11 bases between. Germline-derived CDR1 and CDR2 are LNHDA and SQIVND (reference sequence). The CDR3 loop spans 13 amino acids. The CDR3 sequence is CASRANGDYGYTF. The CDR3 nucleotides are TGTGCCAGTAGAGCTAACGGGGACTATGGCTACACCTTC.

V usage is TRBV12-3 or TRBV12-4 and J usage is TRBJ1-4; D remains unclear. This CDR3 region has 13 residues. The germline V and J ends were trimmed by 3 bases and 6 bases, with 8 bases remaining between them. As DNA, the CDR3 is TGTGCCAGCAGTTTTAAGGGAGATGAAAAACTGTTTTTT. Translating it yields CASSFKGDEKLFF.

V usage is TRBV28 and J usage is TRBJ2-7; the match to TRBD2 covers 7 bases. The J segment lost 1 base and the V segment lost 1 base, leaving 1 base of the junction unmatched. The CDR3 consists of 14 residues. Germline-derived CDR1 and CDR2 are MDHEN and SYDVKM. The CDR3 region has the DNA TGTGCCAGCAGTTTATTCGGGGGGTCCTACGAGCAGTACTTC. It yields the protein CASSLFGGSYEQYF. Supplemented by reference TRBV28 and TRBJ2-7, the full variable domain reads DVKVTQSSRYLVKRTGEKVFLECVQDMDHENMFWYRQDPGLGLRLIYFSYDVKMKEKGDIPEGYSVSREKKERFSLILESASTNQTSMYLCASSLFGGSYEQYFGPGTRLTVT.

This chain joins TRBV12-2 and TRBJ2-7; the table calls TRBD1, which could not be checked here. TRBV12-2 is annotated as a pseudogene. The CDR3 totals 16 residues. In DNA form, the CDR3 reads TGTGCAAGTCGCTTAGAAGCCGGACAAAGCTCCTACGAGCAGTACTTC. Protein: CASRLEAGQSSYEQYF.